This record concerns one TCR beta chain sequence. The antigen is undetermined. All of the donors resided in Nashville, Tennessee, and each was a Caucasian adult. Partitioning of CD4+ cells yielded a CD45RA+ naive subset and a CD45RA-negative memory subset. Assay: immunoSEQ multiplex PCR; the TCRdb copy retains only in-frame clones and omits some. The table has some 2.4 million clones, approximately 93% seen once. This record comes from a study of shared clonotypes between healthy human individuals. General observations from the study: It was the non-shared clonotypes that had lower generation probabilities than clonotypes shared by all four donors.

This TCR was recovered from a man between 18 and 29 years old in good health. Some clones in this sample may be carry-over from other donors' samples. The sample consisted of naive CD4+ T cells from PBMCs. The subset is: CD45RA+ positively selected.

As DNA, the CDR3 is TGTGCCATCAGTGAGGGCCGGGGGAGCGGGGAGCTGTTTTTT. As protein: CAISEGRGSGELFF. The rearrangement links TRBV10-3 to TRBJ2-2; D is perhaps TRBD2 (6 bases). Germline-derived CDR1 and CDR2 are ENHRY and SYGVKD. V lost 2 bases and J 7 bases, leaving 11 bases between the germline ends. This CDR3 comprises 14 residues.